This T cell receptor beta chain was obtained from a study of early T cells in non-severe SARS-CoV-2 infection. The germline V gene has CDR1 SNHLY and CDR2 FYNNEI. V was cut by 2 bases and J by 0 bases, with 8 bases left in between. This CDR3 comprises 14 residues. The TCR library protocol was used to attach unique molecular identifiers. These identifiers were attached to individual cDNA molecules. TCRdb redid the calling of the 5' RACE reads with MiXCR, one entry per CDR3 protein. This table has 60,000 or so distinct CDR3 sequences, 12% appearing once. This TCR came from an adult who was a healthcare worker with PCR-confirmed SARS-CoV-2 infection or an uninfected control (not recorded which). Sequenced: whole blood. The chain links TRBV2 to TRBJ2-7, with D perhaps TRBD1 (6 bases). The CDR3 nucleotides are TGTGCCAGCAGTGAACAGGGGACCTCCTACGAGCAGTACTTC. Encoded protein: CASSEQGTSYEQYF. The whole variable domain, remainder taken from reference TRBV2 and TRBJ2-7, is EPEVTQTPSHQVTQMGQEVILRCVPISNHLYFYWYRQILGQKVEFLVSFYNNEISEKSEIFDDQFSVERPDGSNFTLKIRSTKLEDSAMYFCASSEQGTSYEQYFGPGTRLTVT.